Shown below are 19 T cell receptor beta chains from a single sample sequenced in a study of blood T cell repertoires in COVID-19. Produced via immunoSEQ multiplex PCR; TCRdb's table is partial and in-frame only. The data show about 260,000 clones, approximately 91% seen once. The specimen was peripheral blood. These receptors came from a person between 18 and 35 years old with COVID-19, enrolled during active disease.

The chain uses TRBV28 and TRBJ1-4; 10 positions match TRBD1. This CDR3 is built from 17 residues. Germline V gives CDR1 MDHEN, CDR2 SYDVKM. The J segment lost 3 bases and the V segment lost 5 bases, leaving 9 bases of the junction unmatched. CDR3 region: CASSPGDRGSANEKLFF. In DNA form, the CDR3 reads TGTGCCAGCAGTCCGGGGGACAGGGGCTCGGCTAATGAAAAACTGTTTTTT.

This chain joins TRBV5-1 and TRBJ2-7; TRBD1 matches at 7 bases. The germline V gene encodes CDR1 SGHRS and CDR2 YFSETQ. The CDR3 consists of 12 residues. The V segment lost 0 bases and the J segment 6 bases; nucleotides outside the gene matches: 0. This chain's CDR3 is CASSLDRGEQYF. The CDR3 nucleotides read TGCGCCAGCAGCTTGGACAGGGGCGAGCAGTACTTC.

The V call is TRBV6-2 or TRBV6-3, the J call TRBJ1-3; D not certain. V lost 0 bases and J lost 4, with 7 bases in between. The CDR3 covers 14 residues. Germline V gene data show CDR1 as MNHEY and CDR2 as SVGEGT. The CDR3 protein is CASSYSEVGNTIYF. The CDR3 coding sequence is TGTGCCAGCAGTTACTCGGAGGTGGGAAACACCATATATTTT.

This clone was seen a few times. V and J are TRBV5-4 and TRBJ2-1; D is undetermined. V shed 0 bases and J shed 0 bases, with 7 bases lying between them. This CDR3 region has 15 residues. Germline V lookup: CDR1 SGHNT, CDR2 YYREEE (reference sequence). The CDR3 bases are TGTGCCAGCAGCTTGGACCCGAGCTCCTACAATGAGCAGTTCTTC. Amino acid sequence: CASSLDPSSYNEQFF. The variable domain in full, with the rest retrieved from reference TRBV5-4 and TRBJ2-1, is ETGVTQSPTHLIKTRGQQVTLRCSSQSGHNTVSWYQQALGQGPQFIFQYYREEENGRGNFPPRFSGLQFPNYSSELNVNALELDDSALYLCASSLDPSSYNEQFFGPGTRLTVL.

The rearrangement uses TRBV19 and TRBJ2-4, with D hard to call. The ends were cut back, 4 bases at V and 3 bases at J, with 4 bases in the middle. This CDR3 contains 12 residues. Germline V gene lookup returns CDR1 LNHDA and CDR2 SQIVND (reference sequence). Here the CDR3 reads CASSTGKNIQYF. The CDR3 bases are TGTGCCAGTAGTACAGGCAAAAACATTCAGTACTTC.

This clone showed up just a few times. This chain joins TRBV10-2 and TRBJ2-2; D is uncertain. Trimming stripped 6 bases from V and 6 bases from J, with 8 bases between. Germline CDR1 reads WSHSY; CDR2 reads SAAADI. The CDR3 runs 12 residues. The chain's CDR3 is CASRKASGELFF. Here the CDR3 DNA reads TGCGCCAGCAGGAAAGCTTCCGGGGAGCTGTTTTTT.

This chain connects TRBV12-5 to TRBJ2-3; 9 nucleotides line up with TRBD2. The V and J ends lost 0 bases and 0 bases, in that order; junction bases with no gene match: 25. The CDR3 is 24 residues long. Germline values: CDR1 LGHNT, CDR2 FRNRAP. CDR3 bases: TGTGCTAGTGGTTTGGTCGGGGCGGGAGGGCTACTAACCCCCTCACGACTTAGCACAGATACGCAGTATTTT. Protein product: CASGLVGAGGLLTPSRLSTDTQYF. The complete variable domain, with remaining parts taken from reference TRBV12-5 and TRBJ2-3, reads DARVTQTPRHKVTEMGQEVTMRCQPILGHNTVFWYRQTMMQGLELLAYFRNRAPLDDSGMPKDRFSAEMPDATLATLKIQPSEPRDSAVYFCASGLVGAGGLLTPSRLSTDTQYFGPGTRLTVL.

Here the CDR3 DNA reads TGTGCCAGCACGGGGAGCTCCTATAATTCACCCCTCCACTTT. Translating it yields CASTGSSYNSPLHF. V usage is TRBV25-1 and J usage is TRBJ1-6; D unclear. Germline V gene lookup returns CDR1 MGHDK and CDR2 SYGVNS. The CDR3 sequence is 14 residues long. V gave up 7 bases and J gave up 0 bases, with 7 bases separating them.

This clone appeared a single time. The genes are TRBV4-1 and TRBJ2-1, with 9 positions matching TRBD2. CDR3 length: 16 residues. J lost 7 bases, V lost 8 bases, and 15 bases had no gene match. CDR1 MGHRA and CDR2 YSYEKL come from the germline V gene. The CDR3 DNA is TGCGCCAGCGGCCCCCTACTTAGCGGGAGAAGGAATGAGCAGTTCTTC. Translation: CASGPLLSGRRNEQFF.

This chain connects TRBV6-2 or TRBV6-3 to TRBJ2-6, with a weak D call TRBD1 (6 bases). Germline V gene sequence: CDR1 MNHEY, CDR2 SVGEGT. The CDR3 is made up of 20 amino acids. V was pared by 0 bases and J by 0 bases, with 18 bases between. The CDR3 DNA sequence: TGTGCCAGCAGTTACTCCCCAGGGGCGGAGACGAGCTCTGGGGCCAACGTCCTGACTTTC. Residues: CASSYSPGAETSSGANVLTF.

The rearrangement links TRBV7-3 to TRBJ2-2; D perhaps matches TRBD2 (6 bases). CDR1 is SGHTA and CDR2 is FQGTGA in the germline V gene. This CDR3 region has 15 residues. Trimming pared 5 bases from V and 6 bases from J, leaving 16 bases between. DNA of the CDR3: TGTGCCAGCAGCCCATACGTCGGGGGTCCCGGGGAGCTGTTTTTT. Protein product: CASSPYVGGPGELFF.

This rearrangement joins TRBV5-4 to TRBJ2-7; D possibly corresponds to TRBD2 (5 bases). V was shortened by 2 bases and J by 3 bases, with 9 bases between the two germline ends. This CDR3 contains 13 residues. In germline, CDR1 is SGHNT, CDR2 YYREEE (reference sequence). CDR3 residues: CASSLRGNYEQYF. CDR3 bases: TGTGCCAGCAGCTTAAGAGGGAACTACGAGCAGTACTTC.

CDR3 residues: CASSLSSLVATPQLGDTQYF. In DNA, the CDR3 is TGTGCCAGCAGCTTAAGTTCCTTGGTCGCGACCCCTCAACTAGGGGATACGCAGTATTTT. V and J are TRBV13 and TRBJ2-3; D may be TRBD2 (5 bases). The length of the CDR3 is 20 residues. Germline V CDR1 and CDR2: PRHDT, FYEKMQ (reference sequence). The V gene lost 2 bases and the J gene lost 6 bases, with 30 bases spanning the gap.

The chain employs TRBV9 and TRBJ1-1; D not resolved. CDR1 and CDR2 from the germline V gene are SGDLS and YYNGEE. CDR3 length: 13 residues. With 6 bases removed from V and 4 bases from J, the gap between germline ends came to 13 bases. The CDR3 protein is CASTDGYSTEAFF. The CDR3 DNA reads TGTGCCAGCACCGACGGGTATTCCACTGAAGCTTTCTTT.

The rearrangement uses TRBV13 and TRBJ2-7; D may be TRBD1 (6 bases). The germline V gene encodes CDR1 PRHDT and CDR2 FYEKMQ (reference sequence). V lost 0 bases and J 2 bases, leaving 8 bases between the germline ends. The CDR3 runs 14 residues. CDR3 protein: CASSLGRDTYEQYF. In DNA, the CDR3 is TGTGCCAGCAGCTTAGGCCGGGACACCTACGAGCAGTACTTC. The full variable domain, completed using reference TRBV13 and TRBJ2-7, is AAGVIQSPRHLIKEKRETATLKCYPIPRHDTVYWYQQGPGQDPQFLISFYEKMQSDKGSIPDRFSAQQFSDYHSELNMSSLELGDSALYFCASSLGRDTYEQYFGPGTRLTVT.

The sample holds one count of this clone. The chain carries TRBV11-2 and TRBJ1-3, with 9 bases that match TRBD1. Losses at the gene ends were 5 bases for V and 4 bases for J; bases not matched to a gene: 12. This CDR3 contains 17 residues. CDR1 SGHAT and CDR2 FQNNGV come from the germline V gene. In DNA form, the CDR3 reads TGTGCCAGCAGCCCCATCTCAGGGACAGGGTGGGGAAACACCATATATTTT. Translated, it gives CASSPISGTGWGNTIYF.

The V call is TRBV3-1 (or the pseudogene TRBV3-2), the J call TRBJ2-2; weak D call: TRBD1 (6 bases). CDR3 length equals 18 residues. V was pared by 6 bases and J by 2 bases, with 22 bases between. In germline, CDR1 is LGHDT, CDR2 YNNKEL (reference sequence). CDR3 amino acids: CASSPQGYTRLNTGELFF. The CDR3, as DNA: TGTGCCAGCAGTCCACAGGGCTACACCAGATTAAACACCGGGGAGCTGTTTTTT.

The genes are TRBV28 and TRBJ2-1, with D perhaps TRBD2 (6 bases). Germline V CDR1 and CDR2: MDHEN, SYDVKM. The CDR3 totals 15 residues. V gave up 3 bases and J gave up 0 bases, with 9 bases separating them. CDR3 loop: CASSLAGSSYNEQFF. In nucleotides, the CDR3 is TGTGCCAGCAGTTTGGCGGGAAGCTCCTACAATGAGCAGTTCTTC.

The chain recombines TRBV9 with TRBJ2-3; 7 bases fit TRBD1. This CDR3 region has 16 residues. Per the germline V gene, CDR1 is SGDLS and CDR2 is YYNGEE. Losses at the gene ends were 3 bases for V and 0 bases for J; bases not matched to a gene: 7. CDR3 nucleotide sequence: TGTGCCAGCAGCGCCCCGACAGGGTCTAGCACAGATACGCAGTATTTT. Its translation: CASSAPTGSSTDTQYF.